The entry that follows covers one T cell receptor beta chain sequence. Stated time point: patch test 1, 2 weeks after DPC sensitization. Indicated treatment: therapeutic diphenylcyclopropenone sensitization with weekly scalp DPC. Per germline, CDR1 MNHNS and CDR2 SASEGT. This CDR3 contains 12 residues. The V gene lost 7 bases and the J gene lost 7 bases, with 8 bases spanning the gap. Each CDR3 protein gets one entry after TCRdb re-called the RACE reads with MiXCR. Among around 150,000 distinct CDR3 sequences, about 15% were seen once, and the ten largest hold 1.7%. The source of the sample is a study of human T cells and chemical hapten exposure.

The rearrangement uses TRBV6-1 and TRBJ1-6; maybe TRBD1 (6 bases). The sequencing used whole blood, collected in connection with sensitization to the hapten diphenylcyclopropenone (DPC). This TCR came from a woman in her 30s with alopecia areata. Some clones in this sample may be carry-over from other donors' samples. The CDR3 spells CASTGGNSPLHF. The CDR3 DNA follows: TGTGCCAGCACCGGGGGCAATTCACCCCTCCACTTT.